This TCR beta chain was retrieved from a study of T-cell memory formation after mild COVID-19. In the study overall: Largely donor-specific sequence clusters came from two donors. Findings of the study overall: Later expanders leaned toward CD4+, whereas clones contracting from day 15 to 85 were balanced CD4/CD8. Among clones peaking at day 37 in the second wave, SARS-CoV-2 specificity remained unconfirmed.

The sample holds many counts of this clonotype. Antigen unknown. Libraries for TCRalpha and TCRbeta carried sample barcodes and unique molecular identifiers via 5'RACE. TCRdb analysed the 5' RACE reads with MiXCR anew, one entry per CDR3 protein. The table lists some 330,000 distinct CDR3 sequences, around 21% of them singletons. The CDR3 contains 11 residues. V was pared by 2 bases and J by 5 bases, with 7 bases between. CDR1 is DFQATT and CDR2 is SNEGSKA in the germline V gene (reference sequence). The specimen was PBMCs or a T cell subset sorted from them (not recorded which). The receptor's source is an adult woman who had mild COVID-19 (a few samples of this study predate the infection). Cell type and time point are not known. The rearrangement joins TRBV20-1 to TRBJ2-7; D is perhaps TRBD1 or TRBD2 (5 bases each). CDR3 nucleotide sequence: TGCAGTGCTAGATCGGGGCACGAGCAGTACTTC. It yields the protein CSARSGHEQYF.